The T cell receptor (beta chain) under discussion was sequenced for a study of blood T cell repertoires in COVID-19. Overall study context: COVID-19 samples from acute and convalescent phases originated in the United States, Italy and Spain.

The table came from immunoSEQ multiplex PCR; TCRdb's copy has only in-frame clones and leaves some out. The repertoire consists of over 250,000 clones, with about 87% occurring once and the leading ten covering 4%. The V and J ends lost 1 base and 5 bases, in that order; junction bases with no gene match: 8. CDR3 length equals 16 residues. Germline values: CDR1 SGHRS, CDR2 YFSETQ. Sequencing used peripheral blood. The sequence was collected from a man aged 55 to 70 who had recovered from COVID-19. The rearrangement uses TRBV5-1 and TRBJ2-5, with 10 bases matching TRBD1. Written as DNA, the CDR3 is TGCGCCAGCAGCTTGTCGGGACAGGGGACTTTGGAGACCCAGTACTTC. Translated, it gives CASSLSGQGTLETQYF.